This entry describes one TCR beta chain. Researchers partitioned CD4+ cells into CD45RA+ naive and CD45RA-negative memory subsets. This sample stems from a study of shared clonotypes between healthy human individuals. Germline V gene sequence: CDR1 SNHLY, CDR2 FYNNEI. This CDR3 region has 16 residues. J gave up 0 bases and V 6 bases, and 6 bases lay outside the gene matches. Each PCR replicate from the sorted subsets contained roughly 210 ng DNA, which is about 30,000 T cell genomes. Only in-frame clones appear in the TCRdb table, and some are missing; sequencing was by immunoSEQ multiplex PCR. Seen here are 190,000 or so clones, around 63% observed once, and the top ten hold about 10%.

This clonotype was obtained from a man younger than 45 in good health. Input material: memory CD4+ T cells sorted from blood. Regarding subset: CD45RA-negative fraction. This chain links TRBV2 with TRBJ2-2; 8 positions agree with TRBD2. CDR3 in DNA: TGTGCCAGCAGCCTGACTAGCGTTGCGAACACCGGGGAGCTGTTTTTT. Protein product: CASSLTSVANTGELFF.